The 3 T cell receptor beta chains below were found in one sample sequenced in a study of blood T cell repertoires in COVID-19. Sequenced by immunoSEQ multiplex PCR; TCRdb stores in-frame clones only, minus some. The profile shows about 420,000 clones, 70% to 90% of them singletons. Sequencing was done on a sample of peripheral blood. All receptors derive from a man aged 18 to 29 with COVID-19, enrolled during active disease.

The genes are TRBV5-1 and TRBJ2-5; 8 nucleotides agree with TRBD1. Unmatched junction bases numbered 7, after V lost 4 bases and J lost 2 bases. This CDR3 region has 15 residues. Germline CDR1 is SGHRS and CDR2 is YFSETQ. CDR3 sequence (DNA): TGCGCCAGCAGCGTCCAAACAGGGGGTCAAGAGACCCAGTACTTC. It specifies CASSVQTGGQETQYF.

J is TRBJ1-1 and V is TRBV4-1; tentatively, D is TRBD1 (6 bases). The CDR3 loop spans 14 amino acids. Per the germline V gene, CDR1 is MGHRA and CDR2 is YSYEKL. The V end lost 1 base, the J end lost 8 bases, and 14 bases lay between the germline ends. In nucleotides, the CDR3 is TGCGCCAGCAGCCAAGGACCAACAGGGCCCGAAGCTTTCTTT. It is translated as CASSQGPTGPEAFF.

The CDR3 sequence: CASRGGQGAGELFF. In nucleotides, the CDR3 is TGTGCCAGCAGGGGGGGACAGGGGGCCGGGGAGCTGTTTTTT. This sequence joins TRBV5-4 and TRBJ2-2, with 11 bases that match TRBD1. Germline loops: CDR1 SGHNT, CDR2 YYREEE (reference sequence). The CDR3 sequence is 14 residues long. The trim removed 5 bases at V and 6 bases at J, leaving 3 bases unmatched.